The following is a T cell receptor (beta chain) sequence with its context. Under the authors' procedure: The assay estimated nucleated cells by amplifying reference gene primers. Clones were sequenced by immunoSEQ multiplex PCR, and TCRdb holds only the in-frame ones, with some missing. V and J calls and clone size come straight from that table; D and trimming were deduced from the DNA. The sample has fewer than 400,000 clones, about 91% seen once; the top ten hold 8% to 9%. This sample was taken from a study of blood T cell repertoires in COVID-19. The age range of participants was about 18 to 90 years, with residence in around 22 US areas. Assignment of participants to cohorts was predicated upon participant-reported clinical history. Each recovered donor of Cohort 3 presented with two negative PCRs, clearance, or symptom resolution. The TCR originated in a woman aged 18-30 years who had recovered from COVID-19. Sequenced material: PBMCs or T cells enriched from blood (not recorded which).

CDR3 sequence reads: CASSKPGTGGTGELFF. Here the CDR3 DNA reads TGTGCCAGCAGCAAACCCGGGACAGGGGGCACCGGGGAGCTGTTTTTT. The rearrangement links TRBV7-9 to TRBJ2-2; 11 bases map to TRBD1. V shed 5 bases, J shed 4 bases, and the junction held 6 bases outside the gene matches. Germline assignment: CDR1 SEHNR and CDR2 FQNEAQ (reference sequence). The CDR3 loop spans 16 amino acids.